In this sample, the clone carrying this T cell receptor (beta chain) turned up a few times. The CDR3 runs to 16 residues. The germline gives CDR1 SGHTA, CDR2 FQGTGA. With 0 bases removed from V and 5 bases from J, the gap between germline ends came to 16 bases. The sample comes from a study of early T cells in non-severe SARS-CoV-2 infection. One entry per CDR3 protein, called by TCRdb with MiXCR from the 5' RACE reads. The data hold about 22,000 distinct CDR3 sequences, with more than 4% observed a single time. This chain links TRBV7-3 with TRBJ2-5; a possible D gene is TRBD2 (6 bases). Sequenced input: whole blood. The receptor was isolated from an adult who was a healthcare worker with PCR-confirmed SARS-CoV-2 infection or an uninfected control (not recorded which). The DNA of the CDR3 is TGTGCCAGCAGCTTAACACGGACTACTCCTGGGGAGACCCAGTACTTC. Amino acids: CASSLTRTTPGETQYF.